Presented here are 3 T cell receptor beta chains from one specimen sequenced in a study of Tregs in tolerant kidney transplant recipients. The data were produced by immunoSEQ multiplex PCR, yet TCRdb's version contains in-frame clones alone and is incomplete. The repertoire has approximately 15,000 clones, over 75% of them found once; the top ten carry 1.5% to 2%. The sample here was Tregs from blood, taken before the transplant. These receptors came from a human donor who received a combined kidney and bone marrow transplant.

This sequence joins TRBV28 and TRBJ2-7; D possibly corresponds to TRBD2 (5 bases). The CDR3 is 15 amino acids. Germline V lookup: CDR1 MDHEN, CDR2 SYDVKM. V was cut by 3 bases and J by 5 bases, with 17 bases left in between. CDR3 DNA: TGTGCCAGCAGTTTTAGGTCGGCCGGGGTCCACGAGCAGTACTTC. The encoded protein is CASSFRSAGVHEQYF. The entire variable domain, with the rest obtained from reference TRBV28 and TRBJ2-7, is as follows: DVKVTQSSRYLVKRTGEKVFLECVQDMDHENMFWYRQDPGLGLRLIYFSYDVKMKEKGDIPEGYSVSREKKERFSLILESASTNQTSMYLCASSFRSAGVHEQYFGPGTRLTVT.

The J gene is TRBJ1-5, the V gene TRBV10-3; D may be TRBD1 (6 bases). The CDR3 consists of 15 residues. The V end lost 4 bases, the J end lost 0 bases, and 10 bases lay between the germline ends. The germline gives CDR1 ENHRY, CDR2 SYGVKD. DNA of the CDR3: TGTGCCATCAGTGCGGCAGGGGATAGCAATCAGCCCCAGCATTTT. This encodes CAISAAGDSNQPQHF.

The V gene is TRBV7-9, the J gene TRBJ1-5; 8 bases fit TRBD1. The CDR3 loop spans 15 amino acids. Germline V gene data show CDR1 as SEHNR and CDR2 as FQNEAQ (reference sequence). The V segment lost 1 base and the J segment 6 bases; nucleotides outside the gene matches: 5. Here the CDR3 DNA reads TGTGCCAGCAGCTTAGGGTCAGGGGGCAGTCAGCCCCAGCATTTT. Its protein product is CASSLGSGGSQPQHF.